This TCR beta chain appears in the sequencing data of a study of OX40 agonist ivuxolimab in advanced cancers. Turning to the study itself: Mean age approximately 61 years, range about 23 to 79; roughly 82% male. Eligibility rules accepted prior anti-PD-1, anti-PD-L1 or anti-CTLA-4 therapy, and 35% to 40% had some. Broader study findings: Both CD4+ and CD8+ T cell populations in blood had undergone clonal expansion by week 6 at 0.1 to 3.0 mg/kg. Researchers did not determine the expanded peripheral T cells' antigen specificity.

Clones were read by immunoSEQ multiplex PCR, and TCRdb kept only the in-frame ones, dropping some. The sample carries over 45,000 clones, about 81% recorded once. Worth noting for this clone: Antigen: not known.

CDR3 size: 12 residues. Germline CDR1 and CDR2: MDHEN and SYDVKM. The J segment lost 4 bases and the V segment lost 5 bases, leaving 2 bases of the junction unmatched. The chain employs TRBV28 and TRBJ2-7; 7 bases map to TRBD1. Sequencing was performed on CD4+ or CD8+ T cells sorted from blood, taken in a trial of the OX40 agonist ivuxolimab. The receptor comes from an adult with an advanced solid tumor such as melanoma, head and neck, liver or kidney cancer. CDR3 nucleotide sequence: TGTGCCAGCAGTATGACAGGGTACGAGCAGTACTTC. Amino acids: CASSMTGYEQYF.